This entry features one T cell receptor (beta chain) sequence. The germline CDR1 and CDR2 sequences are SGHRS and YFSETQ. The V gene end was trimmed by 3 bases and the J gene end by 5 bases; junction bases not matched to a gene: 7. The CDR3 is 15 residues long. This sample was taken from a study of blood T cell repertoires in COVID-19. Study information: Researchers got acute and convalescent COVID-19 samples from the United States, Italy and Spain. PBMCs, B-cell-depleted T cells, or T cells provided the cDNA or gDNA that made up the material.

Using immunoSEQ multiplex PCR, the repertoire was profiled, and TCRdb retains in-frame clones only, with some absent. The data show approximately 180,000 clones, with 80% to 90% seen just once and about a tenth held by the top ten. The receptor comes from a human donor with active or convalescent COVID-19. The donor label of this sample is uncertain. Sequences were obtained from peripheral blood. The rearrangement links TRBV5-1 to TRBJ2-3; 9 positions agree with TRBD1. CDR3 residues: CASSWDRVRKDTQYF. Written as DNA, the CDR3 is TGCGCCAGCAGCTGGGACAGGGTTAGAAAAGATACGCAGTATTTT.